This T cell receptor (beta chain) derives from a study of response to subunit inactivated influenza vaccine. Overall study findings and caveats: A suggestion made by the authors is that each seasonal influenza vaccination recruits few new T cells.

The CDR3 length is 15 residues. V was clipped by 6 bases and J by 6 bases; unmatched bases: 17. Germline CDR1 and CDR2: DFQATT and SNEGSKA (reference sequence). TCRdb reprocessed the RT-PCR reads with MiXCR, giving one entry per CDR3 protein. The sample yields about 500,000 distinct CDR3 sequences, 13% seen once. This clonotype came up many times. Its target is unknown. This sequence joins TRBV20-1 and TRBJ2-7, with 7 bases lining up with TRBD2. The receptor comes from a man aged 50 or older who received an inactivated influenza vaccine. Specimen: PBMCs from blood, collected roughly 46 days after vaccination. This CDR3 is CSAPPTSDLVGEQYF. Here the CDR3 DNA reads TGCAGTGCGCCTCCAACTAGCGACCTGGTTGGCGAGCAGTACTTC.